The T cell receptor (beta chain) under discussion was sequenced for a study of blood T cell repertoires in COVID-19. Study-wide context: Acute-phase and convalescent COVID-19 samples originated in the United States, Italy and Spain. PBMCs, B-cell-depleted T cells, or T cells were the source of the cDNA or gDNA that made up the material.

Source study methods: It was from reference gene primer amplification that nucleated cell counts were estimated. The method was immunoSEQ multiplex PCR; TCRdb's version includes in-frame clones alone and lacks a portion of them. From that table come the V and J calls and clone size; the DNA was used to work out D and trimming. Of roughly 570,000 clones in the sample, roughly nine tenths are singletons; the top ten hold about 8.2%. This clone was observed a few times. Seattle's enrolled individuals joined amid active infection and were then monitored longitudinally. V was cut by 8 bases and J by 1 base, with 11 bases left in between. In germline, CDR1 is SGHTA, CDR2 FQGNSA. The CDR3 has 13 residues.

The chain links TRBV7-2 to TRBJ1-2; D possibly corresponds to TRBD1 (6 bases). The source of this sequence is a woman aged 45-65 years with COVID-19, enrolled during active disease. Sequencing was carried out using peripheral blood. This CDR3 is CASGTGINYGYTF. CDR3 coding DNA: TGTGCCAGCGGCACAGGGATTAACTATGGCTACACCTTC.